Below are 7 T cell receptor beta chains sequenced from a single sample in a study of CD8 T cells in Susac syndrome. The authors reverse transcribed roughly 0.45 to 1 ug RNA with random hexamers. TCRdb ran MiXCR on the immunoSEQ multiplex PCR reads and lists one entry per CDR3 protein. The sample has about 140,000 distinct CDR3 sequences, more than 85% seen once. The sample taken for sequencing was CD4+ T cells from PBMCs. Every receptor here comes from a human donor with Susac syndrome.

The chain carries TRBV30 and TRBJ1-4; D is undetermined. V was pared by 3 bases and J by 0 bases, with 14 bases between. Germline V gene lookup returns CDR1 GTSNPN and CDR2 SVGIG (reference sequence). The CDR3 spans 16 residues. CDR3 DNA: TGTGCCTGGAGCGAACAGTGGGATGCAACTAATGAAAAACTGTTTTTT. Protein product: CAWSEQWDATNEKLFF.

As DNA, the CDR3 is TGTGCCAGCAGTTTAGCGGGACTCCAAGAGACCCAGTACTTC. The encoded protein is CASSLAGLQETQYF. The V gene is TRBV12-3 or TRBV12-4, the J gene TRBJ2-5, with D perhaps matching TRBD2 (6 bases). There are 14 residues in the CDR3. Trimming cost V 0 bases and J 1 base, with 6 bases left between them.

This chain connects TRBV15 to TRBJ2-2; 10 bases line up with TRBD2. The junction had 6 bases not matched to a gene; V was cut back by 3 bases and J by 5 bases. This CDR3 comprises 16 residues. Germline V gene sequence: CDR1 LNHNV, CDR2 YYDKDF (reference sequence). Here the CDR3 reads CATSRELAGTTGELFF. In nucleotides, the CDR3 is TGTGCCACCAGCAGGGAACTAGCGGGGACAACCGGGGAGCTGTTTTTT.

The V call is TRBV7-2, the J call TRBJ1-5, with TRBD1 matching over 7 bases. J gave up 1 base and V 4 bases, and 7 bases lay outside the gene matches. CDR1 and CDR2 from the germline V gene are SGHTA and FQGNSA. CDR3 size: 16 residues. CDR3 nucleotides: TGTGCCAGCAGCTCAGGGGGGGTTGGCAGCAATCAGCCCCAGCATTTT. Its protein is CASSSGGVGSNQPQHF. Looking up the rest from reference TRBV7-2 and TRBJ1-5 gives the full variable domain: GAGVSQSPSNKVTEKGKDVELRCDPISGHTALYWYRQSLGQGLEFLIYFQGNSAPDKSGLPSDRFSAERTGGSVSTLTIQRTQQEDSAVYLCASSSGGVGSNQPQHFGDGTRLSIL.

This sequence joins TRBV12-3 or TRBV12-4 and TRBJ2-1; TRBD1 matches 9 bases. The V and J ends lost 9 bases and 6 bases, in that order; junction bases with no gene match: 15. The CDR3 length is 16 residues. The DNA of the CDR3 is TGTGCCAGTACGTGGCTAGGGACAGGGAGATTCAATGAGCAGTTCTTC. It translates to CASTWLGTGRFNEQFF.

V gene TRBV5-1 combines with J gene TRBJ2-5; the D gene is possibly TRBD2 (6 bases). CDR1 is SGHRS, CDR2 YFSETQ, per germline. The CDR3 loop spans 15 amino acids. Deletions cut 2 bases from V and 3 bases from J, with 14 bases between. The CDR3 is CASSFSRLGEETQYF. CDR3 nucleotides: TGCGCCAGCAGCTTTAGTCGACTAGGAGAAGAGACCCAGTACTTC.

This chain links TRBV29-1 with TRBJ1-1; 7 nucleotides line up with TRBD1. Losses at the gene ends were 7 bases for V and 4 bases for J; bases not matched to a gene: 12. Germline V gene sequence: CDR1 SQVTM, CDR2 ANQGSEA. This CDR3 spans 14 amino acids. CDR3 residues: CSAKGAALPTEAFF. In DNA form, the CDR3 reads TGCAGCGCTAAGGGGGCTGCCCTTCCCACTGAAGCTTTCTTT.